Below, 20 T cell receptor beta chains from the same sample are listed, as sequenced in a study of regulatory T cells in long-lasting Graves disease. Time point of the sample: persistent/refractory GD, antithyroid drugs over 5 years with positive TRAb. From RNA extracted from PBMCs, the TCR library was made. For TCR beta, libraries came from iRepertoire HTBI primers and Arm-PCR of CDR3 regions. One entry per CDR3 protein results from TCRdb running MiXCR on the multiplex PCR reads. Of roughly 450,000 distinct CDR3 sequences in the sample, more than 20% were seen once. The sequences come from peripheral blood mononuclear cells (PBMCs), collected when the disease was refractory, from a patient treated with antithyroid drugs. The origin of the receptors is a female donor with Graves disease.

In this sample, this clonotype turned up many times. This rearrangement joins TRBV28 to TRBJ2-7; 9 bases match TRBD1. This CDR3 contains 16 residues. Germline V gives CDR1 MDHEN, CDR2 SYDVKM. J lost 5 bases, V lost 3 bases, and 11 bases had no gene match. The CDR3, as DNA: TGTGCCAGCAGTTTCCTCACAGGGGGCCACGGAGACGAGCAGTACTTC. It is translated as CASSFLTGGHGDEQYF.

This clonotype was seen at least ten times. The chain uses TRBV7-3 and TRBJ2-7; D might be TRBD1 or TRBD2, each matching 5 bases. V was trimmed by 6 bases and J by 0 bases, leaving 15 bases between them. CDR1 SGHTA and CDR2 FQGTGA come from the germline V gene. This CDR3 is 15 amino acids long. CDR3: CASSYLPGGSYEQYF. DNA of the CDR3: TGTGCCAGCAGTTACCTCCCTGGGGGCTCCTACGAGCAGTACTTC.

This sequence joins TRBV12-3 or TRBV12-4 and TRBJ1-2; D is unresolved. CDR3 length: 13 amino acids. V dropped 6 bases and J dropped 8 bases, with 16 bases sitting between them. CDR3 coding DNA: TGTGCCAGCAGGGACGGCCAAATGGGAGGCTACACCTTC. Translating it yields CASRDGQMGGYTF.

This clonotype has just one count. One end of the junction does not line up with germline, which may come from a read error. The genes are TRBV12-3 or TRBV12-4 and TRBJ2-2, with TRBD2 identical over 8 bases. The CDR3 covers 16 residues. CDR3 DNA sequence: TGTGCCAGCAGTCCCACCGCGGGGGGCTGGACCGGGGAGCTGCTTTTT. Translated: CASSPTAGGWTGELLF.

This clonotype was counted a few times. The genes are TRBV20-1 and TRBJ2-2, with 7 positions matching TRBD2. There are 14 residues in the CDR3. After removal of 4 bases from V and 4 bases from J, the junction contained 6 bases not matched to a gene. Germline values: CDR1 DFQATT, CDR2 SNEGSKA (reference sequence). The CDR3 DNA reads TGCAGTGCTATGGGACTATTTAGCACCGGGGAGCTGTTTTTT. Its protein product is CSAMGLFSTGELFF.

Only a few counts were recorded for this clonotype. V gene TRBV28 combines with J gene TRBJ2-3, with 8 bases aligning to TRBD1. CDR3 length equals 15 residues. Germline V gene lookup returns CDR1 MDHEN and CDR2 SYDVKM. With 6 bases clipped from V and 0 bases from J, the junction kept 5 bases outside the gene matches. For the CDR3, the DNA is TGTGCCAGCAGATCAGGGGGCGAGAGCACAGATACGCAGTATTTT. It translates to CASRSGGESTDTQYF. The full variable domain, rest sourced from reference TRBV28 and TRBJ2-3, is DVKVTQSSRYLVKRTGEKVFLECVQDMDHENMFWYRQDPGLGLRLIYFSYDVKMKEKGDIPEGYSVSREKKERFSLILESASTNQTSMYLCASRSGGESTDTQYFGPGTRLTVL.

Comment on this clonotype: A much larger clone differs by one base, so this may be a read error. The CDR3 DNA reads as TGTGCCAGCTCACGACGGGGTCCCGCCAGCACTGAAGCTTTCTTT. Its translation: CASSRRGPASTEAFF. The V gene is TRBV18, the J gene TRBJ1-1; unclear D gene. CDR1 is KGHSH, CDR2 LQKENI, per germline. The CDR3 is 15 amino acids. V was clipped by 4 bases and J by 4 bases, with 16 bases between them.

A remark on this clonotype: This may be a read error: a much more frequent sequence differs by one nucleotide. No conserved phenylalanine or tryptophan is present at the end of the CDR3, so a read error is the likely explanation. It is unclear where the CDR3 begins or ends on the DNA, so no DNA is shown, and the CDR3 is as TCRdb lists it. CDR3 amino acids: CASSQGLAGYS. The chain recombines TRBV3-1 with TRBJ2-7; TRBD2 reflects the table's D call only, with no check against the DNA. Per germline, CDR1 LGHDT and CDR2 YNNKEL (reference sequence). Ends included, the CDR3 has 11 residues.

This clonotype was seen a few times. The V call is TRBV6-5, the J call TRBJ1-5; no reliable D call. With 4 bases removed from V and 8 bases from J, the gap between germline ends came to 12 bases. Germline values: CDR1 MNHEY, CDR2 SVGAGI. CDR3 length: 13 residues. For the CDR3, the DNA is TGTGCCAGCAGTTCGGGGAGAAGAGAGCCCCAGCATTTT. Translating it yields CASSSGRREPQHF.

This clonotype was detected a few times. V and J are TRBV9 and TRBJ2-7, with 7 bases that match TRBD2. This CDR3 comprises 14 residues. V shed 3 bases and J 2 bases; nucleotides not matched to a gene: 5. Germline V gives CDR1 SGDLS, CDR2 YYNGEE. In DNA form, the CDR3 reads TGTGCCAGCAGCGGTAGGGGAGGGGCCTACGAGCAGTACTTC. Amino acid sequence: CASSGRGGAYEQYF.

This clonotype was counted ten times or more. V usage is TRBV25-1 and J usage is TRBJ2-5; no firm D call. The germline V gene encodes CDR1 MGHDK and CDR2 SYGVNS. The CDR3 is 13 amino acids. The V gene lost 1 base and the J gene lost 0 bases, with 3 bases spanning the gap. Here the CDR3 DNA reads TGTGCCAGCAGTGAATCCAACCAAGAGACCCAGTACTTC. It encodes CASSESNQETQYF. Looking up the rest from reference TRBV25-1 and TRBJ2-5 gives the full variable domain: EADIYQTPRYLVIGTGKKITLECSQTMGHDKMYWYQQDPGMELHLIHYSYGVNSTEKGDLSSESTVSRIRTEHFPLTLESARPSHTSQYLCASSESNQETQYFGPGTRLLVL.

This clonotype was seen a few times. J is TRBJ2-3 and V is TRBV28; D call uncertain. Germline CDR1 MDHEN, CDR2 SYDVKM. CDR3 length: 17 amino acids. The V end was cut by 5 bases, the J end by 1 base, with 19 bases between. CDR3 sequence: CASSPKTGMVGTDTQYF. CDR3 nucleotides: TGTGCCAGCAGTCCAAAGACCGGTATGGTGGGCACAGATACGCAGTATTTT. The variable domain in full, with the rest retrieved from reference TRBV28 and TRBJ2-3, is DVKVTQSSRYLVKRTGEKVFLECVQDMDHENMFWYRQDPGLGLRLIYFSYDVKMKEKGDIPEGYSVSREKKERFSLILESASTNQTSMYLCASSPKTGMVGTDTQYFGPGTRLTVL.

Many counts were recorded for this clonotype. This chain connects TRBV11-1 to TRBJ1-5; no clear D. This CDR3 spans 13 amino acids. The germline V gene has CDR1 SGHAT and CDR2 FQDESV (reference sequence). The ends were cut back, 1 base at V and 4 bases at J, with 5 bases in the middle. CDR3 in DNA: TGTGCCAGCAGCTTAGGGGATAATCAGCCCCAGCATTTT. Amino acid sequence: CASSLGDNQPQHF. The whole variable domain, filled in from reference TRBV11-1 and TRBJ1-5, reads EAEVAQSPRYKITEKSQAVAFWCDPISGHATLYWYRQILGQGPELLVQFQDESVVDDSQLPKDRFSAERLKGVDSTLKIQPAELGDSAMYLCASSLGDNQPQHFGDGTRLSIL.

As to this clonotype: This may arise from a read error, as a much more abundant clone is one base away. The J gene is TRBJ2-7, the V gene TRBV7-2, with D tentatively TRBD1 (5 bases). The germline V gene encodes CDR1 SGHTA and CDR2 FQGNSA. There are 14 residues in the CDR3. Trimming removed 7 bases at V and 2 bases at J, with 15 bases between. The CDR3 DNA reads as TGTGCCAGCAATAACCCGGTGGGGCCCTACGAGCAGTACTTC. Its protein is CASNNPVGPYEQYF.

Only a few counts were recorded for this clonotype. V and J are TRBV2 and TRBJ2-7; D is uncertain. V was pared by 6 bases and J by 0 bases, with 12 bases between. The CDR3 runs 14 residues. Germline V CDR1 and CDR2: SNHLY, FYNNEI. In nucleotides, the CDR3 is TGTGCCAGCAGCCACCATATAAGCTCCTACGAGCAGTACTTC. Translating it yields CASSHHISSYEQYF.

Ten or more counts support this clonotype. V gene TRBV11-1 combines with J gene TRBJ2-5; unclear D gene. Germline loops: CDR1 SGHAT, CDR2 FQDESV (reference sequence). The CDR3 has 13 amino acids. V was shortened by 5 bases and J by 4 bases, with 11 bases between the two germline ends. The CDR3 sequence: CASSLGIPETQYF. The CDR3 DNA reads TGTGCCAGCAGCCTGGGAATCCCAGAGACCCAGTACTTC.

DNA for the CDR3: TGTGCCAGCAGCCTCCGGGACAGGGGGCGCATCGGGGCCAACGTCCTGACTTTC. Protein product: CASSLRDRGRIGANVLTF. The chain couples TRBV7-9 to TRBJ2-6, with 12 bases lining up with TRBD1. V was clipped by 5 bases and J by 4 bases; unmatched bases: 9. Germline CDR1 SEHNR, CDR2 FQNEAQ (reference sequence). This CDR3 comprises 18 residues.

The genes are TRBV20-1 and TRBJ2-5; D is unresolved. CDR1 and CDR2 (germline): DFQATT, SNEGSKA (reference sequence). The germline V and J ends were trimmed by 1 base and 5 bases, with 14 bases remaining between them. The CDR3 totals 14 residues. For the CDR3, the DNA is TGCAGTGCTAGAGCACTCACAAGCATCGAGACCCAGTACTTC. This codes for CSARALTSIETQYF.

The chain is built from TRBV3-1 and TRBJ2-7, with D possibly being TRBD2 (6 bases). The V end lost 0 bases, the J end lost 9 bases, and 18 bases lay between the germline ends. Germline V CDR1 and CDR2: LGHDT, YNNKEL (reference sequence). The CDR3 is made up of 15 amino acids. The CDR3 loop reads CASSQEDGSPGRQYF. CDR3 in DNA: TGTGCCAGCAGCCAAGAGGACGGGAGCCCGGGGCGGCAGTACTTC.

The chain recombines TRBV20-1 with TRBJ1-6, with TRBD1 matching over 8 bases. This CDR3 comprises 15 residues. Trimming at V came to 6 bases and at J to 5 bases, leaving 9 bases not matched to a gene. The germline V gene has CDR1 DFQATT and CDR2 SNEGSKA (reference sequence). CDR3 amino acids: CSATLAGQDNSPLHF. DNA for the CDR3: TGCAGTGCCACCTTGGCGGGACAGGATAATTCACCCCTCCACTTT.